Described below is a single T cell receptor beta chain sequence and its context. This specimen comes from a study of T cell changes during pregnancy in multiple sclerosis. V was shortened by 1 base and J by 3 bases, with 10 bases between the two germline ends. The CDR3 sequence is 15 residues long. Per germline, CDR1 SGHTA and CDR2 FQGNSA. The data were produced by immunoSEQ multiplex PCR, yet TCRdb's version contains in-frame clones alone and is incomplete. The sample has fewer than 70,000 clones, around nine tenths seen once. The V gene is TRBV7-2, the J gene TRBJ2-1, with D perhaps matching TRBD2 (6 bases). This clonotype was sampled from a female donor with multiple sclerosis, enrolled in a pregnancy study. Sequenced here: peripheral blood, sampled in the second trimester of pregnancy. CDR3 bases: TGTGCCAGCAGCTTAGAAATAGCGGACTACAATGAGCAGTTCTTC. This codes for CASSLEIADYNEQFF.